The present T cell receptor beta chain was sequenced within a study of cytomegalovirus exposure and HLA in healthy donors listed by TCRdb under 2017. Background for the entire study: An earlier analysis of some 600 of the donors reported 276 Gb of sequence data and roughly 120 million unique TCR beta sequences obtained from around 180 million T cells. The study aimed to test whether cataloging public T cell receptors could reveal signatures of past pathogen exposure. Along with the approximately 670-subject first cohort, a separate validation cohort of approximately 110 different subjects was used. Alongside the repertoire data, information on donor age, sex, ethnicity and CMV serostatus was compiled. Every discovery cohort repertoire had been produced on one sequencing platform. To predict cytomegalovirus infection status, the study combined high-throughput TCR immunosequencing, statistical association of individual TCRs with disease status, and machine learning. Approximately 300 gigabases of sequencing data and around 90 million unique TCR sequences made up an early release that covered several hundred HLA-typed donors. A handful of DR-DQ haplotypes were handled as single units for association and clustering because linkage in the cohort was strong. Genome-wide SNP genotypes for about 65% of the roughly 700 donors were used in a later genetic analysis, which treated that subset as a discovery cohort. Using immunosequencing, the study profiled T cell repertoires from approximately 700 subjects and related those repertoires to cytomegalovirus serostatus. HLA typing included class I and class II loci at four-digit resolution. Rather than drawing on any new phenotypic data, the later analysis identified candidate immune exposures from TCR beta sequences and the way those sequences occurred across donors. The genetic ancestry cluster associated with self-reported Caucasian donors included 81% of the roughly 400 genotyped donors. A later analysis re-examined previously published TCR beta repertoires from just over 650 donors and added high-resolution HLA genotyping to investigate patterns of TCR occurrence. Across 300 to 400 genotyped donors of the cohort, an average of approximately 220,000 unique TCR beta nucleotide sequences per donor were sequenced, and 15% to 20% of those sequences were non-productive. Typing coverage differed by locus: A, B, C, DRB1 and DQB1 were typed in about 620-630 donors, DQA1 in 522, DPA1 in 600 to 610, and DPB1 in around 440. To decide whether each TCR beta V gene segment behaved as functional or pseudogenic, an earlier analysis of 587 of the donors relied on high-throughput TCR beta sequencing. The research as a whole found: V-gene and J-gene trimming of TCR beta chains was associated with a missense DCLRE1C variant in a later genetic analysis, and the association was replicated in an independent cohort. While some public TCRs were present in many individuals, most TCR sequences turned up only very rarely across donors. The authors suggested that the approach could potentially be generalized to other disease states and immunological phenotypes. The classifier was reported to diagnose cytomegalovirus status with high specificity and sensitivity in both the original and validation cohorts. For the cohort, immune exposure information was limited to CMV serostatus. Presence/absence analyses assumed roughly uniform sequencing depth across donors, an assumption that may not hold. In the study, around 150 TCR beta chains were listed as associated with cytomegalovirus. Strong co-occurrence of HLA alleles, especially DR and DQ, made assigning TCR associations to individual alleles difficult. A group of highly shared sequence variants was considered likely to be a technical artifact of the sequencing pipeline. Several of the top co-occurrence clusters appeared to be linked to parvovirus B19, influenza, CMV and Epstein-Barr virus, according to a later analysis. According to a later analysis, most CMV-associated TCR beta chains appeared to be HLA-restricted, and the HLA associations seemed to be driven largely by CMV exposure. About 17 rarely observed V segments, including chromosome 9 orphons, were excluded from the earlier analysis of approximately 500 of the donors because counts were too low. According to a later genetic analysis, donors in an Asian-associated ancestry cluster had fewer N-insertions in productive TCRs than the approximately 670-donor mean. A few of the identified cytomegalovirus-associated TCR beta chains were confirmed in vitro to be specific for cytomegalovirus antigens. Linkage disequilibrium might explain the correlated functional status among segregating V segments, but an unknown experimental factor could not be ruled out. Because some donors lacked HLA typing at each locus, the association tests relied only on the typed subset. The cohort was sequenced for TCR beta chains only, and without alpha or paired-chain data the features that could be detected were limited. According to a later analysis, TCR association rates differed among HLA loci, with DRB1 alleles showing the most associated TCRs and HLA-C alleles showing the fewest. Specific HLA alleles were associated with 16,951 TCR beta sequences at a false discovery rate of 0.05 in a later analysis. In an earlier analysis of some 500 of the donors, most TCR beta V segments were observed in productive rearrangements about 90% or about 30% of the time, broadly matching IMGT annotations. Some IMGT-functional V segments, including TRBV6-2 and TRBV6-3, could not be distinguished by the 87-base-pair reads and were therefore excluded. Compared with equally common non-associated chains, HLA-associated TCR beta chains in a later analysis were more clonally expanded and had lower generation probabilities. A further reported finding was that TCR beta sequences accurately predicted the HLA-A and HLA-B alleles for most subjects in the first cohort.

The cohort was made up of about 610 healthy bone marrow donors. At the time of sampling, every cohort member was nominally healthy, though immune exposures that went unrecorded were likely present. The donor tested CMV seronegative and was one of the 352 seronegative cohort members. Each donor provided a peripheral blood sample, and peripheral blood mononuclear cells were used for TCR beta sequencing. The Qiagen DNeasy Blood Extraction Kit was used to extract genomic DNA from the blood cell samples. Comments on this clone: The antigen it binds to is not known. At one boundary the junction diverges from the germline segment, which might be a read error.

The CDR3 contains 14 residues, cysteine and phenylalanine counted. The sequence is cut down to CDR3 DNA, 42 bases in frame from base 1. CDR1 is given as SNHLY and CDR2 as FYNNEI, both from the germline V gene. The library relied on the immunoSEQ multiplex PCR assay. A mixture of 60 forward primers for TCR Vbeta segments and 13 reverse primers for TCR Jbeta segments was used in the multiplex PCR. Amplification of the CDR3 region of rearranged TCR beta genes was performed with a multiplex PCR assay on genomic DNA. The amplified TCR beta libraries were sequenced on the Illumina HiSeq System as 87-base-pair reads. As for the authors' bioinformatics: A later analysis tallied 75 million to 95 million unique TCR beta chains across the approximately 670 repertoires, and some 10 million of those chains were shared by two or more donors. Raw reads were error-corrected and collapsed into unique sequences with a nearest-neighbor algorithm that merged closely related sequences to remove PCR and sequencing errors. Alignment of CDR3 sequences to IMGT reference sequences was used to assign V, D and J gene segments. For a sequence to be retained, at least a six-nucleotide match to both a V gene segment and a J gene segment was required. Rearrangements were classified as productive when the CDR3 lacked stop codons and remained in frame with V and J, and all other rearrangements were classified as non-productive. CDR3 was defined according to IMGT convention as the region running from the second conserved V-encoded cysteine to the conserved J-encoded phenylalanine. In an earlier analysis of 550 to 650 of the donors, sequences lacking an unambiguous match to a single V gene segment were excluded. An earlier analysis of approximately 590 of the donors called V segments functional above 56.7% productive rearrangements and segregating when the between-donor standard deviation exceeded 5%. To diagnose cytomegalovirus status from the catalog of TCR beta chain sequences, a statistical classification framework was built. A later analysis assigned V and J genes by comparing TCR nucleotide sequences with IMGT/GENE-DB human TR gene sequences. In a later analysis, CDR3 sequences and most-parsimonious VDJ recombination scenarios were assigned using the TCRdist pipeline. In a later analysis, every TCR beta chain was defined by the combination of its CDR3 amino acid sequence and its V-gene family, and reads without a unique V-gene family were dropped. To address suspected cross-contamination and a sequencing artifact, a later analysis removed approximately 600 highly shared, low-generation-probability nucleotide sequences. A later analysis calculated a clonal expansion index for each public chain from normalized within-repertoire ranks of inferred template counts. In a later analysis, generation probabilities were computed with a VDJ recombination model fitted to out-of-frame rearrangements, and the resulting probabilities were checked against IGoR. A later analysis scored TCR-TCR, TCR-HLA and TCR-CMV co-occurrence with hypergeometric tests, applying a repertoire-size bias correction to TCR pairs. To estimate false discovery rates, a later analysis permuted the HLA or CMV assignments 20 times. A later analysis grouped co-occurring TCRs with DBSCAN, adding TCRdist sequence similarity when clustering within HLA-allele-positive subsets. Repertoires with fewer than 30,000 or more than 120,000 public chains were left out of co-occurrence clustering, as were five repertoires with anomalous nucleotide sharing. Here the immuneACCESS table is served through TCRdb, limited to in-frame sequences with V and J called. Missing clones are a known gap in these copies; in checked studies unresolved V genes cover under half, and the rest lacks a known reason. Clonal size and the V and J genes are those of that table, whereas D and trimming came from the DNA. This sample is represented by some 180,000 clones; over 70% of them were singletons. The ten largest clones add up to about 3% of the sample.

The sequencing sample was made of PBMCs. The rearranged chain carries TRBV2 and TRBJ2-7; a weak D assignment points to TRBD1 (7 bases agree). This sequence originates from a male donor in good health and CMV-seronegative. The CDR3 loop reads CASNNEAGQVRGHF. The DNA sequence reads TGTGCCAGCAATAACGAGGCGGGGCAGGTTAGGGGGCACTTC.